The clone carrying this T cell receptor beta chain was seen more than once but under ten times. Its antigen remains unidentified. The sequenced template was cDNA made from the entire isolated RNA. The method was immunoSEQ multiplex PCR; TCRdb's version includes in-frame clones alone and lacks a portion of them. The table has approximately 340,000 clones, more than 12% seen once. Germline assignment: CDR1 WSHSY and CDR2 SAAADI. The CDR3 is 15 amino acids. Germline trimming cut 4 bases from V and 3 bases from J; bases unmatched to any gene: 4. This sample stems from a study of beta chain features in type 1 diabetes. Study-wide results and limits: Among all four CD4+ subsets, Type 1 diabetes patients had TCRB CDR3s that were moderately but significantly shorter. Sampled from patients, naive, central memory and Treg TCRB repertoires appeared more similar than those sampled from healthy donors. Equally in patients and controls, shorter templates might have been favored by PCR.

This clonotype originated in a young woman in good health. Material for sequencing was naive CD4+ T cells from blood. The V gene is TRBV10-2, the J gene TRBJ2-1, with 9 bases lining up with TRBD2. CDR3 amino acids: CASSVLLAGYNEQFF. The CDR3 DNA reads TGCGCCAGCAGTGTTTTACTAGCGGGCTACAATGAGCAGTTCTTC.